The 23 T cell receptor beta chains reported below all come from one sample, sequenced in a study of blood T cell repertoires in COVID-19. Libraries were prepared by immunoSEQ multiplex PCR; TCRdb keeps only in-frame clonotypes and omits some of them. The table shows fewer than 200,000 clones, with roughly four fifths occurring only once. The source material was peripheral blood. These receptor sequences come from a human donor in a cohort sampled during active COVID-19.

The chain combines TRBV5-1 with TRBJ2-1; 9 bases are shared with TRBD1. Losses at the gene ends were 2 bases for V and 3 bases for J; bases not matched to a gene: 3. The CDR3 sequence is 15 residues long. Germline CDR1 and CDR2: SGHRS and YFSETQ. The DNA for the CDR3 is TGCGCCAGCAGCTTACAGGGGGCGGGCTACAATGAGCAGTTCTTC. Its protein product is CASSLQGAGYNEQFF.

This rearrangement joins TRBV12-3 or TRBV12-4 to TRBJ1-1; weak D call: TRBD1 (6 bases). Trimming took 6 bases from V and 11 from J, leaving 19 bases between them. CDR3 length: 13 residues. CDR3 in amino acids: CASRGTGWFSAFF. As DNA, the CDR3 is TGTGCCAGCAGAGGCACAGGGTGGTTTTCGGCTTTCTTT.

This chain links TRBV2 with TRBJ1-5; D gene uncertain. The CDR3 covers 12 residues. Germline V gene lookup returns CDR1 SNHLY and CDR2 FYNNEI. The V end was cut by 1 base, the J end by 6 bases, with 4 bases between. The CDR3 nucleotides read TGTGCCAGCAGTGAAGGGAGTCAGCCCCAGCATTTT. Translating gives CASSEGSQPQHF. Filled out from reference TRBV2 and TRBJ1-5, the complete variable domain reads EPEVTQTPSHQVTQMGQEVILRCVPISNHLYFYWYRQILGQKVEFLVSFYNNEISEKSEIFDDQFSVERPDGSNFTLKIRSTKLEDSAMYFCASSEGSQPQHFGDGTRLSIL.

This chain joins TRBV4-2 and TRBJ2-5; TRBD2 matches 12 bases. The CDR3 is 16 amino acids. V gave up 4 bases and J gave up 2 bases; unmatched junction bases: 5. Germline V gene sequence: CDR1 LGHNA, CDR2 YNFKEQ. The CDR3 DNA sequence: TGTGCCAGCAGCCGCCGGACTAGCGGGGAACAAGAGACCCAGTACTTC. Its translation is CASSRRTSGEQETQYF.

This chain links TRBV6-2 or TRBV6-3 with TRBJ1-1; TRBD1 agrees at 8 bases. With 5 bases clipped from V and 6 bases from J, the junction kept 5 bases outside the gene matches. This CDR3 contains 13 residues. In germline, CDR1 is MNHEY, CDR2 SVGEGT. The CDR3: CASSPGQGAEAFF. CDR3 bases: TGTGCCAGCAGTCCCGGACAGGGCGCTGAAGCTTTCTTT.

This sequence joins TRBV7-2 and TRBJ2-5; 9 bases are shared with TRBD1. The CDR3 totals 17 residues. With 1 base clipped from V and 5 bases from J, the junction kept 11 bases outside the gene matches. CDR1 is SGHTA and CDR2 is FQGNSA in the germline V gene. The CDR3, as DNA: TGTGCCAGCAGCTTAGTTGGAGGACAGGGGCGATCGGAGACCCAGTACTTC. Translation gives CASSLVGGQGRSETQYF.

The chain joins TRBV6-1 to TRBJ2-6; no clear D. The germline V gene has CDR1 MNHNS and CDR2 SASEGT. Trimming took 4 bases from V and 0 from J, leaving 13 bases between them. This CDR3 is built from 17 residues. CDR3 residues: CASSAQGESSGANVLTF. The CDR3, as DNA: TGTGCCAGCAGTGCACAAGGAGAAAGCTCTGGGGCCAACGTCCTGACTTTC.

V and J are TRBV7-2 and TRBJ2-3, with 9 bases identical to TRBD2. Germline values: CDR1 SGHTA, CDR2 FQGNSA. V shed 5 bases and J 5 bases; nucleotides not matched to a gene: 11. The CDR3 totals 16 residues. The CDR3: CASSPGWSGRRDTQYF. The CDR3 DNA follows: TGTGCCAGCAGCCCCGGGTGGAGCGGGAGGAGAGATACGCAGTATTTT.

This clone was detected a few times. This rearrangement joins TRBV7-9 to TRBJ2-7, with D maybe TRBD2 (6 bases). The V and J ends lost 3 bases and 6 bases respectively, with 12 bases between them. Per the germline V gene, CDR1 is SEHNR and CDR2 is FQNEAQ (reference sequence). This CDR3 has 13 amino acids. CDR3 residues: CASSFGDFGEQYF. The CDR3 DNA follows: TGTGCCAGCAGCTTTGGGGACTTCGGCGAGCAGTACTTC.

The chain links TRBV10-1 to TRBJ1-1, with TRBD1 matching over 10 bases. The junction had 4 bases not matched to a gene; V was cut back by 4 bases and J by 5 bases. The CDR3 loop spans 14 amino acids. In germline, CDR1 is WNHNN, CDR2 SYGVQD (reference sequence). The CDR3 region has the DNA TGCGCCAGCAGTGGGGACAGGGGAGGGACTGAAGCTTTCTTT. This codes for CASSGDRGGTEAFF.

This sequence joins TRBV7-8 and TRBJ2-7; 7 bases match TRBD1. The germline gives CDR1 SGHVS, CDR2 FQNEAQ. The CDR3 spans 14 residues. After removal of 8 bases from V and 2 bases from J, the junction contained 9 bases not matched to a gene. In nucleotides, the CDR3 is TGTGCCAGCTTGACCCGACAGGGAGCCTACGAGCAGTACTTC. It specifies CASLTRQGAYEQYF.

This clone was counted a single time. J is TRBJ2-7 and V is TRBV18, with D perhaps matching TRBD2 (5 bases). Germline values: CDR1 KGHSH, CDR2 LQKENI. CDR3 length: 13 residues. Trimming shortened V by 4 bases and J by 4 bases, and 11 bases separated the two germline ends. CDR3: CASSLPGGYEQYF. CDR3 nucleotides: TGTGCCAGCTCACTCCCCGGAGGATACGAGCAGTACTTC.

The CDR3 DNA follows: TGTGCCAGCAGCTCCCTAGCGGGAGTGGGCGGGGAGCTGTTTTTT. It specifies CASSSLAGVGGELFF. V and J are TRBV7-2 and TRBJ2-2; TRBD2 matches 10 bases. V lost 4 bases and J lost 7; bases outside the gene matches: 6. The CDR3 spans 15 residues. CDR1 and CDR2 (germline): SGHTA, FQGNSA.

The DNA of the CDR3 is TGTGCCAGTAGTATTTCGTTGCTAGCGGGAGTTACAGATACGCAGTATTTT. It specifies CASSISLLAGVTDTQYF. This chain connects TRBV19 to TRBJ2-3; 10 positions agree with TRBD2. The CDR3 has 17 residues. The J segment lost 3 bases and the V segment lost 3 bases, leaving 9 bases of the junction unmatched. Germline V gene data show CDR1 as LNHDA and CDR2 as SQIVND (reference sequence).

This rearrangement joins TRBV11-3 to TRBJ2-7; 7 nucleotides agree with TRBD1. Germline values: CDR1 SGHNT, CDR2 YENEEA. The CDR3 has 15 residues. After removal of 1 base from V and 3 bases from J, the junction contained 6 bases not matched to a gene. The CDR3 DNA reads TGTGCCAGCAGCTTAGGGGACAGTACTTACTACGAGCAGTACTTC. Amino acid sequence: CASSLGDSTYYEQYF.

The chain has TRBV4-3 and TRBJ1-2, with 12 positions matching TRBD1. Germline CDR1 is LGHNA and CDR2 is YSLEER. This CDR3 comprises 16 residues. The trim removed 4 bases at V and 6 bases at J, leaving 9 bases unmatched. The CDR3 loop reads CASSLPAGQGADGYTF. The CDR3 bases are TGCGCCAGCAGCCTACCTGCGGGACAGGGGGCGGATGGCTACACCTTC.

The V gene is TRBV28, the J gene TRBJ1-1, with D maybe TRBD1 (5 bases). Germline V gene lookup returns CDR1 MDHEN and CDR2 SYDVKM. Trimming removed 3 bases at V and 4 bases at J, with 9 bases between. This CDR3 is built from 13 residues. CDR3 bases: TGTGCCAGCAGTTTCGGGAGGGGCACTGAAGCTTTCTTT. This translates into CASSFGRGTEAFF. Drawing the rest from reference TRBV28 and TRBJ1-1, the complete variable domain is DVKVTQSSRYLVKRTGEKVFLECVQDMDHENMFWYRQDPGLGLRLIYFSYDVKMKEKGDIPEGYSVSREKKERFSLILESASTNQTSMYLCASSFGRGTEAFFGQGTRLTVV.

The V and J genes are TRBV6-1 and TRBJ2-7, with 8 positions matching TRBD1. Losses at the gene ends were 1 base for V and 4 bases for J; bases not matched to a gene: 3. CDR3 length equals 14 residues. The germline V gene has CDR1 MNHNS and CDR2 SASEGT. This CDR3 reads CASSEGTGQYEQYF. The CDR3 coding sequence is TGTGCCAGCAGTGAAGGGACAGGGCAATACGAGCAGTACTTC.

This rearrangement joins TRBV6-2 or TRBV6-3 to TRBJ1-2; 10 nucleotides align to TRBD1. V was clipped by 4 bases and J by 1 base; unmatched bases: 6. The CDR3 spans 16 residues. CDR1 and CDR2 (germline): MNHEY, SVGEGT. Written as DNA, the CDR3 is TGTGCCAGCAGTTCCCCGGGGACAGGGGTTAACTATGGCTACACCTTC. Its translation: CASSSPGTGVNYGYTF.

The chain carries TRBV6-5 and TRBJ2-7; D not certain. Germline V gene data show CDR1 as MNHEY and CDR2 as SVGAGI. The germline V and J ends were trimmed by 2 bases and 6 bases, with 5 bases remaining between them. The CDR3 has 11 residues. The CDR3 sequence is CASSYGGEQYF. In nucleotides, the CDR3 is TGTGCCAGCAGTTACGGCGGCGAGCAGTACTTC.

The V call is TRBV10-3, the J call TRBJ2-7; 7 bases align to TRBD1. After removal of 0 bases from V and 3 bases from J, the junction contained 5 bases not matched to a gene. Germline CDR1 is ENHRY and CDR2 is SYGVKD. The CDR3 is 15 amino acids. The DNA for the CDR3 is TGTGCCATCAGTGAGTCGACCGGGACAGTCTACGAGCAGTACTTC. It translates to CAISESTGTVYEQYF.

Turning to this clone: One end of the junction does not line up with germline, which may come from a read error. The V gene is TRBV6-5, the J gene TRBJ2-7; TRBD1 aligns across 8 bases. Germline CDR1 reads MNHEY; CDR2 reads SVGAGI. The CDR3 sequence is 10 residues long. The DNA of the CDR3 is TGTGCCAGCAAACCGGGACAGGTCCTTTTC. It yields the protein CASKPGQVLF.

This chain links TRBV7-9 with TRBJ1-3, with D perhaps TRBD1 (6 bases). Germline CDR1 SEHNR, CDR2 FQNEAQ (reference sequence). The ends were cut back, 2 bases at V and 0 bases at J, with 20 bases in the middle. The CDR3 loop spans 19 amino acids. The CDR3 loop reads CASSLSQLGAGDSGNTIYF. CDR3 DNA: TGTGCCAGCAGCTTAAGTCAGTTGGGGGCAGGCGACTCTGGAAACACCATATATTTT.